A selection of T cell receptor beta chains follows, all from one sample in a study of T cells in Graves' hyperthyroidism and ophthalmopathy. TCRdb analysed the multiplex PCR reads with MiXCR anew, one entry per CDR3 protein. The sample lists under 350,000 distinct CDR3 sequences, roughly 23% seen once, with less than 65% in the top ten. Sequencing was done on a sample of blood. These receptors were taken from a woman aged 50 to 60 with Graves' hyperthyroidism. The conserved cysteine and the conserved F or W are not part of the CDR3 here. The order of the fields is J gene, V gene, CDR3 protein.

TRBJ2-3	TRBV15	ATSLRGGTDTQY
TRBJ2-4	TRBV5-1	ASSPTSGGAGNIQY
TRBJ2-3	TRBV5-6	ASSLGGLTDTQY
TRBJ1-1	TRBV18	ASSPRGRINTEAF
TRBJ1-1	TRBV15	ATSRDPTGLTEAF
TRBJ1-1	TRBV6-2/TRBV6-3	ASQDILNTEAF
TRBJ2-5	TRBV5-4	ASRALVGGETQY
TRBJ2-5	TRBV5-6	ASSLQGEETQY
TRBJ2-7	TRBV28	ASSLRGLGGEQY
TRBJ2-5	TRBV7-2	ASSLELGARETQY
TRBJ2-7	TRBV5-1	ASSQSRDPFTYEQY
TRBJ1-5	TRBV28	ASDTGNQPQH
TRBJ2-7	TRBV5-1	ASSFMGEQY
TRBJ2-5	TRBV11-3	ASSPRDRGQETQY
TRBJ2-7	TRBV3-1	ASSQDPREVGSYEQY
TRBJ2-1	TRBV7-6	VKQGFAYNEQF
TRBJ1-3	TRBV11-2	ASRPTAPPGNTIY
TRBJ1-1	TRBV5-6	ASSLVDGNTKAF
TRBJ1-2	TRBV20-1	SAPGQGNYGYT